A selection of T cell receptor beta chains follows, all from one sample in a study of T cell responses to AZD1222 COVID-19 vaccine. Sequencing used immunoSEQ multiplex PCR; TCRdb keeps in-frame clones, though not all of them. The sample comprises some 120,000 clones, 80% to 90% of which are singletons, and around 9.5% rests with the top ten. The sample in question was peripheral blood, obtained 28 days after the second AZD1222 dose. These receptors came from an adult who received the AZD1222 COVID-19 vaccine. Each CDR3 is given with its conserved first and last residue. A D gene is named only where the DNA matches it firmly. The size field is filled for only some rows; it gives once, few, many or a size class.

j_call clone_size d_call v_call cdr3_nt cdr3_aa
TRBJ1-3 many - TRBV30 TGTGCCTGGAGGGTTACAGAGGCTGGAAACACCATATATTTT CAWRVTEAGNTIYF
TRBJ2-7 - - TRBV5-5 TGTGCCAGCAGCTTGACTCCCGCCTACGAGCAGTACTTC CASSLTPAYEQYF
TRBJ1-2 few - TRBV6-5 TGTGCCAGCACCCCCGCGGCAGGGAACTATGGCTACACCTTC CASTPAAGNYGYTF
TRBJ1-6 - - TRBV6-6 TGTGCCAGCAGTAGCTCGGGGGCCCATTCACCCCTCCACTTT CASSSSGAHSPLHF
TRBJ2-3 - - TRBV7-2 TGTGCCAGCAGCTCCCGAGGGCCATCAGATACGCAGTATTTT CASSSRGPSDTQYF
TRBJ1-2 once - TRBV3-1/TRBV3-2 TGTGCCAGCAGCCCGGGAAGTCTAACCGGCTATGGCTACACCTTC CASSPGSLTGYGYTF
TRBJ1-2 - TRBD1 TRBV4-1 TGCGCCAGCAGCCAAGAGACAGGGTATGGCTACACCTTC CASSQETGYGYTF
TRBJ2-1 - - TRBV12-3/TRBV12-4 TGTGCCAGCAGCCTCGGGCCTCGTCCGCTGTTCTTC CASSLGPRPLFF
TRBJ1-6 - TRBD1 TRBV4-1 TGCGCCAGCGGGACAGGGGAATACAATAATTCACCCCTCCACTTT CASGTGEYNNSPLHF
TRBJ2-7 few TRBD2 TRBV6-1 TGTGCCAGCAGTGAAAGGATGGGACTAGCGGGACCTAGCTACGAGCAGTACTTC CASSERMGLAGPSYEQYF
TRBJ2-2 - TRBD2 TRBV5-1 TGCGCCAGCAGCTGGGGACTAGGAAACACCGGGGAGCTGTTTTTT CASSWGLGNTGELFF
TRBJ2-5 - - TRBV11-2 TGTGCCAGCAGCTTAGCCCAGTTTTATGAGACCCAGTACTTC CASSLAQFYETQYF
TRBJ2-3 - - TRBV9 TGTGCCAGCAGCATGCGGGCTCACACAGATACGCAGTATTTT CASSMRAHTDTQYF
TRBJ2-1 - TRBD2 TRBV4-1 TGCGCCAGCAGCCAACCTCGTTTCCTAGCGGGCCGAAACTACAATGAGCAGTTCTTC CASSQPRFLAGRNYNEQFF
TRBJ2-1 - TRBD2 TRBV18 TGTGCCAGCTCACCTGTCCCGGGACTAGCGGGAGCCTACAATGAGCAGTTCTTC CASSPVPGLAGAYNEQFF
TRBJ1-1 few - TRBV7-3 TGTGCCAGCAGCTTAGAGGTACAGGGTTTTCCCACTGAAGCTTTCTTT CASSLEVQGFPTEAFF
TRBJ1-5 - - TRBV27 TGTGCCAGCAGTTTGTGGGCAGGGTGGGAACAGCCCCAGCATTTT CASSLWAGWEQPQHF
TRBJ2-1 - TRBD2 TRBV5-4 TGTGCCAGCAGCTCAAGGACTAGTTTCTTCCCCAATGAGCAGTTCTTC CASSSRTSFFPNEQFF
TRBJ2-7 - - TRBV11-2 TGTGCCAGCAGCTCACGGTGGAACGAGCAGTACTTC CASSSRWNEQYF
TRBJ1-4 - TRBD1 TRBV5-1 TGCGCCAGCAGCTTGGAGACAGGGGGCGAAAAACTGTTTTTT CASSLETGGEKLFF
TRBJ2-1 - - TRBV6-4 TGTGCCAGCAGTGAGGAGGCGTACAATGAGCAGTTCTTC CASSEEAYNEQFF
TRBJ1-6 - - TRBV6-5 TGTGCCAGCAAAGTGCCAGGGAGGAATTCACCCCTCCACTTT CASKVPGRNSPLHF
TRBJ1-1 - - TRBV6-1 TGTGCCAGCAGCTTACAGGGCTATAGCACTGAAGCTTTCTTT CASSLQGYSTEAFF
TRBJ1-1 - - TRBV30 TGTGCCTGGAGACCTCGACAGCGTCCGAACACTGAAGCTTTCTTT CAWRPRQRPNTEAFF
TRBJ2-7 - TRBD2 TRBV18 TGTGCCAGCTCACCAGCGGGGGGGCCGGGCGAGCAGTACTTC CASSPAGGPGEQYF
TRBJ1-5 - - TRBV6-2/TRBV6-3 TGTGCCAGCAGTTGGGAGGGCAATCAGCCCCAGCATTTT CASSWEGNQPQHF
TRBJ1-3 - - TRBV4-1 TGCGCCAGCAGCCAAGAGCCCCGGAGGTCTGGAAACACCATATATTTT CASSQEPRRSGNTIYF
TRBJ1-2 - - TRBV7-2 TGTGCCAGCAGCTTGGGGAGGGAAATACAGAATGGCTACACCTTC CASSLGREIQNGYTF
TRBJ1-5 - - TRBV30 TGTGCCTGGAGTGCGGCCAGGGATCAGCCCCAGCATTTT CAWSAARDQPQHF
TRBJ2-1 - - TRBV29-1 TGCAGCCTGGGGGCCAGCTCCTACAATGAGCAGTTCTTC CSLGASSYNEQFF
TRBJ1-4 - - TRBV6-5 TGTGCCAGCAGTTACTTAGGGGCGAATGAAAAACTGTTTTTT CASSYLGANEKLFF
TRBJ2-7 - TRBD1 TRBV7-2 TGTGCCAGCAGCTTAGGGCCGGGACAGAGCTACGAGCAGTACTTC CASSLGPGQSYEQYF
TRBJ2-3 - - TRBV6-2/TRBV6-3 TGTGCCAGCAGTTACTCTCGGGATACGCAGTATTTT CASSYSRDTQYF
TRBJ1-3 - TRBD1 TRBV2 TGTGCCGGAAGACAGGGAGTAGAAAACACCATATATTTT CAGRQGVENTIYF
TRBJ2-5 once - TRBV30 TGTGCCTTCCTCCCGGGCTGGGCAGAGACCCAGTACTTC CAFLPGWAETQYF
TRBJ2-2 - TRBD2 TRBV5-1 TGCGCCAGCAGCGGGACTAGCGGGAGGGCCGGCGGGGAGCTGTTTTTT CASSGTSGRAGGELFF
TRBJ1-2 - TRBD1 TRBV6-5 TGTGCCAGCAGTTTGACAGGGGGCGTTGGCTACACCTTC CASSLTGGVGYTF
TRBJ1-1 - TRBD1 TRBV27 TGTGCCAGCAGACCTGACAGGGTCACTGAAGCTTTCTTT CASRPDRVTEAFF
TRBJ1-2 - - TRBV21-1 TGTGCCAGCAGCAAAAGGACAGGGGGCTATAGTGGCTACACCTTC CASSKRTGGYSGYTF
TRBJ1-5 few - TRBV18 TGTGCCAGCTCACCAGGGCGGGGTCAGCCCCAGCATTTT CASSPGRGQPQHF
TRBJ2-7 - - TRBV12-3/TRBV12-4 TGTGCCAGCAGTCCCTCGCGCTACGAGCAGTACTTC CASSPSRYEQYF
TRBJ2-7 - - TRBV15 TGTGCCACTCAGGGGGGAGACCCCTACGAGCAGTACTTC CATQGGDPYEQYF
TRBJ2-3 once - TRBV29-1 TGCAGCGTTGAAGGGCACCCTGCATTTCCAGATACGCAGTATTTT CSVEGHPAFPDTQYF
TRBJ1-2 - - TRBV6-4 TGTGCCAGCAGTGACCCTTTGGTTTCGTCAGTCTACACCTTC CASSDPLVSSVYTF
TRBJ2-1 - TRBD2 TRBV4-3 TGCGCCAGCGGACCGGGACTAGCGGACTCCTACAATGAGCAGTTCTTC CASGPGLADSYNEQFF
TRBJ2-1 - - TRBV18 TGTGCCAGCTCACCGAGACGGGACAATGAGCAGTTCTTC CASSPRRDNEQFF
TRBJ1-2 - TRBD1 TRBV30 TGTGCCTGGAGCCGGGACAGTGAGAACTATGGCTACACCTTC CAWSRDSENYGYTF
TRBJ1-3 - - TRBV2 TGTGCCAGCAGTGAAGGCCGGAGTCGTGGCTCTGGAAACACCATATATTTT CASSEGRSRGSGNTIYF
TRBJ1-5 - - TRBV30 TGTGCCTGGAGTGTTGGGGCGCGCAATCAGCCCCAGCATTTT CAWSVGARNQPQHF
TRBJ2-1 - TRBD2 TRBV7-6 TGTGCCAGCAGCTCCCTCCTAGCGGGCTCCTACAATGAGCAGTTCTTC CASSSLLAGSYNEQFF
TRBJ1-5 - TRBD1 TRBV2 TGTGCCAGCAGTCCTTCTAGACAGGGCCGGCAGCCCCAGCATTTT CASSPSRQGRQPQHF
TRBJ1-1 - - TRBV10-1 TGCGCCAGCAGTTCCGGGTCCCTGAACACTGAAGCTTTCTTT CASSSGSLNTEAFF
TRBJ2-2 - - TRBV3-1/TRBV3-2 TGTGCCAGCAGCCAACTCCTCAGGGGAGCGGGCGGGGAGCTGTTTTTT CASSQLLRGAGGELFF
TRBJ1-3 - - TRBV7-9 TGTGCCAGCAGCTTAGCGGGTATGCAGGGCCCTGGAAACACCATATATTTT CASSLAGMQGPGNTIYF
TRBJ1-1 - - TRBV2 TGTGCAGATAGGTACGCCACTGAAGCTTTCTTT CADRYATEAFF
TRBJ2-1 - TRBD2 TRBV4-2 TGTGCCAGCAGCCAAATAGCGGGGGGCTCCTACAATGAGCAGTTCTTC CASSQIAGGSYNEQFF
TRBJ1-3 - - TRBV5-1 TGCGCCAGCGGCCGGGGGGACTCACTCTCTGGAAACACCATATATTTT CASGRGDSLSGNTIYF
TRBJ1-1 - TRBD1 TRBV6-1 TGTGCCAGCAGTGACAGGGGGATTCACACTGAAGCTTTCTTT CASSDRGIHTEAFF